This TCR beta chain stems from a study of regulatory T cells in long-lasting Graves disease. Study-wide results and limits: It was peripheral blood alone, not thyroid tissue, that was studied.

Both iRepertoire HTBI primers and Arm-PCR of CDR3 regions were used to build the TCR beta libraries. TCRdb recomputed calls from the multiplex PCR reads with MiXCR, one row per CDR3 protein. The sample records just over 600,000 distinct CDR3 sequences, under 20% being singletons. The time point is: newly diagnosed GD, antithyroid drugs for less than 3 months. RNA isolated from PBMCs was used to make the TCR library. By American Thyroid Association guidelines, Graves' disease was diagnosed in the cohort. This clonotype appeared a few times. What it recognizes is unknown. The CDR3 runs to 14 residues. The germline V gene has CDR1 SGHRS and CDR2 YFSETQ. Trimming at V came to 4 bases and at J to 9 bases, leaving 10 bases not matched to a gene. In addition, the sample was reused for a study of T cells in Graves' hyperthyroidism and ophthalmopathy. In that study: Exclusion of a patient resulted from uncontrolled infection, other autoimmune disease, pregnancy or lactation. HTBI primers were the set used in a first-round RT-PCR of the TCR CDR3.

This sequence was found in a woman aged 30 to 39 with Graves disease. The input for sequencing was peripheral blood mononuclear cells (PBMCs), taken at new diagnosis, from a patient treated with antithyroid drugs. V and J are TRBV5-1 and TRBJ2-4; TRBD2 matches 7 bases. The chain's CDR3 is CASSQQLGEGIQYF. As DNA, the CDR3 is TGCGCCAGCAGCCAGCAGTTGGGGGAGGGCATTCAGTACTTC.